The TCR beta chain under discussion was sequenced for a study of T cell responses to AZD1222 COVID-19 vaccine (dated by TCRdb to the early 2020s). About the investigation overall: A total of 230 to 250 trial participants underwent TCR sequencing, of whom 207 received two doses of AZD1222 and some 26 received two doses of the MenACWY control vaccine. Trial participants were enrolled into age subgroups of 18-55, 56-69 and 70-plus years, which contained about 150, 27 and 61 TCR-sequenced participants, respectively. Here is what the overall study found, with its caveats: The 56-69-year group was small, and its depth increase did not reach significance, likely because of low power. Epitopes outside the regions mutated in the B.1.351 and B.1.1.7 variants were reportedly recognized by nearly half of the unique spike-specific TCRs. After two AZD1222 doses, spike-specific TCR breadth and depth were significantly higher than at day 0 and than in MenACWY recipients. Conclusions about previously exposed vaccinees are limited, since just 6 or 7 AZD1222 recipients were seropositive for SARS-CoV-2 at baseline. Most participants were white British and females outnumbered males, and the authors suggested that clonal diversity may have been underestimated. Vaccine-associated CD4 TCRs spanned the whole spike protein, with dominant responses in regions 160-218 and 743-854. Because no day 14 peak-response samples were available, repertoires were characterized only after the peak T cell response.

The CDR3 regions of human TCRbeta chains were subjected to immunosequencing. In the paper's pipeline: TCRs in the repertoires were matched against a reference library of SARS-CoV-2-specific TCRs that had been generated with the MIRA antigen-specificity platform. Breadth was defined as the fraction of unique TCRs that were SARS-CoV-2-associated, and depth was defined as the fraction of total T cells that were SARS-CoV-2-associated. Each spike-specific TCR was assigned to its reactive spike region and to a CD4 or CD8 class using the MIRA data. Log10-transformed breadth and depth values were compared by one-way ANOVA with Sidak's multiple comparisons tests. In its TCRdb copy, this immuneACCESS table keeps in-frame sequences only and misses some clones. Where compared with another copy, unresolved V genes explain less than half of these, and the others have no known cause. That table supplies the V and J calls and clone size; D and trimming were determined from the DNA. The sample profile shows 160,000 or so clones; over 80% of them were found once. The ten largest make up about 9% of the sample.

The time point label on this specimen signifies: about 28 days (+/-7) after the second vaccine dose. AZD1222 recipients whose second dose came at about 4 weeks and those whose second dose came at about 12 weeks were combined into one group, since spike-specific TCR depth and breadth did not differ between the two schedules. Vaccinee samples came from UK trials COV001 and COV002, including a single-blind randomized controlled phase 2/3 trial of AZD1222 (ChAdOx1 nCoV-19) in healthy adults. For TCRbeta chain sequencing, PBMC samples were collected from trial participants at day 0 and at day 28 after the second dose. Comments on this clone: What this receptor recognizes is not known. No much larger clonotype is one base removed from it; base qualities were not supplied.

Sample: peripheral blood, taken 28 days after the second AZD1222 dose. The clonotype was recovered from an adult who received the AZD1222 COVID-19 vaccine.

The CDR3 sequence is CASSSGVQGGYTF. The DNA sequence is TGTGCCAGCAGTTCGGGCGTCCAAGGTGGCTACACCTTC. The receptor chain draws on TRBV28 and TRBJ1-2, with the D gene not confidently named. The CDR1 and CDR2 encoded by the germline V gene are MDHEN and SYDVKM. The CDR3 sequence holds 13 residues, the cysteine and phenylalanine included. The entry retains the CDR3 DNA only, 39 bases that are in frame from base 1. V loses 4 bases of germline sequence and J loses 7 bases, and the interval between the two ends is 13 bases.